Listed below are T cell receptor beta chains from one sample, sequenced in a study of blood T cell repertoires in COVID-19. Using immunoSEQ multiplex PCR, the repertoire was profiled, and TCRdb retains in-frame clones only, with some absent. The sample lists approximately 170,000 clones, 80% to 85% occurring once. The sequenced material came from peripheral blood. These receptors all come from a woman aged 70-85 years with COVID-19, enrolled during active disease. Each CDR3 is given with its conserved first and last residue. Each record gives: D gene, clone size, J gene, V gene, CDR3 protein, CDR3 DNA. D genes are given only for firm matches. The size entry is marked missing in some rows and otherwise reads once, few, many or a size class.

d_gene: -
abundance: -
j_gene: TRBJ1-1
v_gene: TRBV5-4
CDR3aa: CASSFGGTTSTEAFF
CDR3nt: TGTGCCAGCAGCTTCGGGGGGACCACGAGCACTGAAGCTTTCTTT

d_gene: -
abundance: -
j_gene: TRBJ2-7
v_gene: TRBV12-3/TRBV12-4
CDR3aa: CASSFSAAYEQYF
CDR3nt: TGTGCCAGCAGTTTCTCTGCAGCCTACGAGCAGTACTTC

d_gene: -
abundance: -
j_gene: TRBJ1-1
v_gene: TRBV11-2
CDR3aa: CASSFGGVGNTEAFF
CDR3nt: TGTGCCAGCAGCTTCGGGGGTGTGGGGAACACTGAAGCTTTCTTT

d_gene: -
abundance: -
j_gene: TRBJ2-2
v_gene: TRBV19
CDR3aa: CASSTPGANTGELFF
CDR3nt: TGTGCCAGTAGTACCCCAGGGGCCAACACCGGGGAGCTGTTTTTT

d_gene: TRBD2
abundance: -
j_gene: TRBJ2-1
v_gene: TRBV18
CDR3aa: CASSPSAGVYEQFF
CDR3nt: TGTGCCAGCTCACCATCAGCGGGGGTGTATGAGCAGTTCTTC

d_gene: -
abundance: -
j_gene: TRBJ1-1
v_gene: TRBV2
CDR3aa: CASSELRTFF
CDR3nt: TGTGCCAGCAGTGAATTGAGGACTTTCTTT

d_gene: -
abundance: -
j_gene: TRBJ2-1
v_gene: TRBV5-1
CDR3aa: CASSFGSGTGNNEQFF
CDR3nt: -

d_gene: TRBD1
abundance: -
j_gene: TRBJ2-3
v_gene: TRBV7-2
CDR3aa: CASSNRDRITDTQYF
CDR3nt: TGTGCCAGCAGCAACAGGGACAGAATCACAGATACGCAGTATTTT

d_gene: -
abundance: few
j_gene: TRBJ1-1
v_gene: TRBV2
CDR3aa: CASILNTEAFF
CDR3nt: TGTGCCAGCATCCTTAATACTGAAGCTTTCTTT

d_gene: TRBD2
abundance: -
j_gene: TRBJ2-2
v_gene: TRBV2
CDR3aa: CASRGLAGFNTGELFF
CDR3nt: TGTGCCAGCCGAGGACTAGCGGGTTTCAACACCGGGGAGCTGTTTTTT

d_gene: -
abundance: -
j_gene: TRBJ1-2
v_gene: TRBV20-1
CDR3aa: CSASAIYRERMYGYTF
CDR3nt: TGCAGTGCTAGTGCCATCTACAGGGAGAGAATGTATGGCTACACCTTC

d_gene: -
abundance: -
j_gene: TRBJ2-7
v_gene: TRBV7-2
CDR3aa: CASSTGAGFTYEQYF
CDR3nt: TGTGCCAGCAGCACCGGCGCGGGGTTCACCTACGAGCAGTACTTC

d_gene: -
abundance: -
j_gene: TRBJ2-7
v_gene: TRBV5-6
CDR3aa: CASSLLARYEQYF
CDR3nt: TGTGCCAGCAGCTTGCTCGCTAGGTACGAGCAGTACTTC

d_gene: -
abundance: once
j_gene: TRBJ2-5
v_gene: TRBV29-1
CDR3aa: CSVDMGLGETQYF
CDR3nt: TGCAGCGTTGATATGGGACTGGGAGAGACCCAGTACTTC

d_gene: TRBD1
abundance: -
j_gene: TRBJ2-7
v_gene: TRBV5-6
CDR3aa: CASSLGDSGAYEQYF
CDR3nt: TGTGCCAGCAGCTTGGGGGACAGTGGGGCCTACGAGCAGTACTTC

d_gene: TRBD1
abundance: once
j_gene: TRBJ2-1
v_gene: TRBV5-1
CDR3aa: CASSFGTGSYNEQFF
CDR3nt: TGCGCCAGCAGCTTCGGGACAGGCTCCTACAATGAGCAGTTCTTC

d_gene: -
abundance: -
j_gene: TRBJ2-5
v_gene: TRBV7-3
CDR3aa: CASSLSGVPETQYF
CDR3nt: TGTGCCAGCAGCTTATCAGGGGTCCCAGAGACCCAGTACTTC

d_gene: TRBD1
abundance: -
j_gene: TRBJ1-5
v_gene: TRBV10-3
CDR3aa: CAAGTALNQPQHF
CDR3nt: TGTGCCGCGGGGACAGCGCTCAATCAGCCCCAGCATTTT

d_gene: -
abundance: once
j_gene: TRBJ1-1
v_gene: TRBV9
CDR3aa: CASSVGANTEAFF
CDR3nt: TGTGCCAGCAGCGTAGGAGCGAACACTGAAGCTTTCTTT

d_gene: -
abundance: -
j_gene: TRBJ1-1
v_gene: TRBV28
CDR3aa: CASRGGVGIEAFF
CDR3nt: TGTGCCAGCAGGGGGGGGGTAGGGATTGAAGCTTTCTTT

d_gene: TRBD2
abundance: -
j_gene: TRBJ2-1
v_gene: TRBV15
CDR3aa: CATSSAGAAYNEQFF
CDR3nt: TGTGCCACCAGCTCCGCGGGAGCGGCCTACAATGAGCAGTTCTTC

d_gene: TRBD1
abundance: -
j_gene: TRBJ2-3
v_gene: TRBV19
CDR3aa: CASSKRQGSSKTDTQYF
CDR3nt: TGTGCCAGTAGTAAAAGACAGGGAAGTAGCAAAACAGATACGCAGTATTTT

d_gene: -
abundance: medium-sized
j_gene: TRBJ2-2
v_gene: TRBV27
CDR3aa: CASSLNTGTGELFF
CDR3nt: TGTGCCAGCAGTTTGAACACGGGCACCGGGGAGCTGTTTTTT

d_gene: -
abundance: -
j_gene: TRBJ1-4
v_gene: TRBV30
CDR3aa: CAWSVRGGNEKLFF
CDR3nt: TGTGCCTGGAGTGTACGGGGAGGGAATGAAAAACTGTTTTTT

d_gene: -
abundance: once
j_gene: TRBJ1-2
v_gene: TRBV19
CDR3aa: CASSVLQPNYGYTF
CDR3nt: TGTGCCAGTAGTGTATTACAGCCGAACTATGGCTACACCTTC

d_gene: -
abundance: once
j_gene: TRBJ1-1
v_gene: TRBV2
CDR3aa: CASSEALPGTEAFF
CDR3nt: TGTGCCAGCAGTGAAGCGCTACCAGGCACTGAAGCTTTCTTT

d_gene: -
abundance: once
j_gene: TRBJ2-3
v_gene: TRBV24-1
CDR3aa: CATSTFGTSTDTQYF
CDR3nt: TGTGCCACCAGCACCTTCGGGACTTCAACAGATACGCAGTATTTT

d_gene: TRBD2
abundance: -
j_gene: TRBJ2-5
v_gene: TRBV12-3/TRBV12-4
CDR3aa: CASSSVRGRSQYF
CDR3nt: TGTGCCAGCAGTTCCGTGCGGGGGAGGTCCCAGTACTTC

d_gene: TRBD2
abundance: -
j_gene: TRBJ2-1
v_gene: TRBV18
CDR3aa: CASSPRGAGEGNEQFF
CDR3nt: TGTGCCAGCTCACCACGCGGAGCGGGGGAGGGTAATGAGCAGTTCTTC

d_gene: -
abundance: few
j_gene: TRBJ1-5
v_gene: TRBV27
CDR3aa: CASSFRTPTGTSNQPQHF
CDR3nt: TGTGCCAGCAGTTTTCGGACCCCTACAGGGACAAGCAATCAGCCCCAGCATTTT

d_gene: TRBD2
abundance: -
j_gene: TRBJ2-2
v_gene: TRBV5-1
CDR3aa: CASSFSGRPTGELFF
CDR3nt: TGCGCCAGCAGCTTTTCCGGGAGGCCCACCGGGGAGCTGTTTTTT

d_gene: TRBD2
abundance: -
j_gene: TRBJ2-3
v_gene: TRBV27
CDR3aa: CASSSRRASGSLRTDTQYF
CDR3nt: TGTGCCAGCAGCTCCCGTCGGGCTAGCGGGAGCCTCCGCACAGATACGCAGTATTTT

d_gene: -
abundance: -
j_gene: TRBJ2-1
v_gene: TRBV5-1
CDR3aa: CASSLNVDNEQFF
CDR3nt: TGCGCCAGCAGCTTGAACGTAGATAATGAGCAGTTCTTC

d_gene: -
abundance: -
j_gene: TRBJ1-3
v_gene: TRBV28
CDR3aa: CASSKAVAGNTIYF
CDR3nt: TGTGCCAGCAGTAAGGCGGTAGCTGGAAACACCATATATTTT

d_gene: TRBD2
abundance: -
j_gene: TRBJ2-7
v_gene: TRBV5-1
CDR3aa: CASSLNSGSVVGEQYF
CDR3nt: TGCGCCAGCAGCTTGAACAGCGGGAGTGTTGTGGGGGAGCAGTACTTC

d_gene: TRBD2
abundance: -
j_gene: TRBJ2-5
v_gene: TRBV4-1
CDR3aa: CASSQISGKETQYF
CDR3nt: TGCGCCAGCAGCCAAATAAGCGGGAAGGAGACCCAGTACTTC

d_gene: -
abundance: -
j_gene: TRBJ1-4
v_gene: TRBV15
CDR3aa: CATSRVHRDDEKLFF
CDR3nt: TGTGCCACCAGCAGAGTCCACAGGGACGATGAAAAACTGTTTTTT

d_gene: -
abundance: -
j_gene: TRBJ1-1
v_gene: TRBV10-2
CDR3aa: CASRAGPEAFF
CDR3nt: TGCGCCAGCAGAGCGGGGCCTGAAGCTTTCTTT

d_gene: -
abundance: -
j_gene: TRBJ2-2
v_gene: TRBV7-2
CDR3aa: CASSPRGWITGELFF
CDR3nt: TGTGCCAGCAGCCCGAGGGGGTGGATCACCGGGGAGCTGTTTTTT

d_gene: -
abundance: -
j_gene: TRBJ1-5
v_gene: TRBV19
CDR3aa: CASAQGNSNQPQHF
CDR3nt: TGTGCCAGTGCGCAGGGAAATAGCAATCAGCCCCAGCATTTT

d_gene: -
abundance: once
j_gene: TRBJ2-1
v_gene: TRBV3-1/TRBV3-2
CDR3aa: CASSQRQANEQFF
CDR3nt: TGTGCCAGCAGCCAACGACAGGCCAATGAGCAGTTCTTC

d_gene: -
abundance: -
j_gene: TRBJ1-3
v_gene: TRBV6-5
CDR3aa: CASSYNPGGIGNTIYF
CDR3nt: TGTGCCAGCAGTTACAATCCGGGGGGAATAGGAAACACCATATATTTT